This passage covers 8 T cell receptor beta chains from one sample sequenced in a study of shared clonotypes between healthy human individuals. Data came from immunoSEQ multiplex PCR; TCRdb stores just in-frame clones and leaves some out. This table has around 1,100,000 clones, about 80% appearing once. Input material: memory CD4+ T cells from PBMCs. The subset was: CD45RA-negative fraction. Receptors originate from a man aged 18 to 30 in good health. Some clones in this sample may be carry-over from other donors' samples.

The chain has TRBV5-1 and TRBJ2-7, with a tentative D call TRBD1 (5 bases). The CDR3 sequence is 15 residues long. V was cut by 0 bases and J by 2 bases, with 12 bases left in between. Germline V gene sequence: CDR1 SGHRS, CDR2 YFSETQ. The CDR3 is CASSLAVGRAYEQYF. The CDR3 DNA reads TGCGCCAGCAGCTTGGCCGTGGGGCGAGCCTACGAGCAGTACTTC.

V gene TRBV5-4 combines with J gene TRBJ2-7; D remains unclear. This CDR3 region has 11 residues. Looked up from germline, CDR1 is SGHNT and CDR2 is YYREEE (reference sequence). With 0 bases removed from V and 5 bases from J, the gap between germline ends came to 3 bases. The CDR3 loop is CASSLANEQYF. In DNA form, the CDR3 reads TGTGCCAGCAGCTTGGCAAACGAGCAGTACTTC.

The CDR3 protein is CASSPGGRWSEKLFF. CDR3 DNA: TGTGCCAGCAGTCCCGGTGGCAGGTGGAGTGAAAAACTGTTTTTT. V gene TRBV27 combines with J gene TRBJ1-4, with D unresolved. Per the germline V gene, CDR1 is MNHEY and CDR2 is SMNVEV (reference sequence). The ends were cut back, 5 bases at V and 7 bases at J, with 17 bases in the middle. CDR3 length: 15 residues.

The CDR3 loop reads CASSNPGPPYEQYF. DNA of the CDR3: TGTGCCAGCTCCAACCCGGGCCCACCCTACGAGCAGTACTTC. This sequence joins TRBV6-6 and TRBJ2-7; no reliable D call. Trimming pared 8 bases from V and 2 bases from J, leaving 16 bases between. Germline CDR1 is MNHNY and CDR2 is SVGAGI (reference sequence). The CDR3 has 14 amino acids.

The chain uses TRBV7-8 and TRBJ1-1; no clear D. The CDR3 consists of 14 residues. Germline CDR1 reads SGHVS; CDR2 reads FQNEAQ. Trimming pared 1 base from V and 7 bases from J, leaving 13 bases between. The CDR3 here is CASSLGILSREAFF. CDR3 nucleotide sequence: TGTGCCAGCAGCTTAGGCATCCTTTCACGTGAAGCTTTCTTT.

The V and J genes are TRBV30 and TRBJ1-1; D is unresolved. Germline CDR1 reads GTSNPN; CDR2 reads SVGIG (reference sequence). The CDR3 loop spans 12 amino acids. The V and J ends lost 3 bases and 5 bases respectively, with 10 bases between them. This chain's CDR3 is CAWSLRVTEAFF. Here the CDR3 DNA reads TGTGCCTGGAGCTTAAGGGTAACTGAAGCTTTCTTT.

This clone was counted once. This rearrangement joins TRBV11-2 to TRBJ2-5, with a possible D match to TRBD2 (5 bases). The CDR3 has 15 amino acids. CDR1 and CDR2 (germline): SGHAT, FQNNGV. V was trimmed by 5 bases and J by 1 base, leaving 14 bases between them. The CDR3 loop is CASSLPGGPQETQYF. In nucleotides, the CDR3 is TGTGCCAGCAGCCTACCGGGCGGGCCCCAAGAGACCCAGTACTTC.

V is TRBV10-2 and J is TRBJ1-4; tentatively, D is TRBD1 (5 bases). Trimming stripped 6 bases from V and 0 bases from J, with 8 bases between. Germline CDR1 WSHSY, CDR2 SAAADI. CDR3 length equals 14 residues. The CDR3 is CASRATATNEKLFF. The DNA for the CDR3 is TGCGCCAGCAGGGCGACAGCAACTAATGAAAAACTGTTTTTT.